Below, one T cell receptor (beta chain) is given with its context. The antigen is unknown. Preparation of the TCRbeta library used unique molecular identifiers. TCRdb recomputed calls from the PCR reads with MiXCR, one row per CDR3 protein. The sample holds about 220,000 distinct CDR3 sequences, approximately 19% seen once. The CDR3 runs 15 residues. The germline gives CDR1 KGHDR, CDR2 SFDVKD. The V end lost 7 bases, the J end lost 1 base, and 12 bases lay between the germline ends. These data are taken from a study of T-cell reconstitution after alpha-beta-depleted transplantation in children. Study-level results: When one year had passed after transplant, most T-cell counts and diversity came from newly produced T cells. Several hundred rapidly expanded clones from non-depleted graft cells reportedly supplied alpha-beta T cells about two months post-transplant.

V and J are TRBV24-1 and TRBJ2-2, with a tentative D call TRBD2 (6 bases). The receptor was derived from a male patient aged 2 to 9 who had a stem cell transplant for acute lymphoblastic leukemia, so the T cells may come from the graft donor. The sample consisted of PBMCs, mostly from graft donor cells, taken 360 days after TCRalphabeta/CD19-depleted stem cell transplant. This chain's CDR3 is CATRAGTRNTGELFF. In DNA, the CDR3 is TGTGCCACCAGAGCCGGGACTCGGAACACCGGGGAGCTGTTTTTT.